This is a list of T cell receptor beta chains from one sample in a study of response to subunit inactivated influenza vaccine. TCRdb processed the RT-PCR reads anew with MiXCR; each CDR3 protein has one entry. Of hundreds of thousands of distinct CDR3 sequences listed, less than 8% were seen once; the top ten hold under 15%. The sequences come from PBMCs from blood, collected around 2 years after vaccination. The receptors come from a man between 45 and 75 years old who received an inactivated influenza vaccine. CDR3s include the opening cysteine and the closing phenylalanine or tryptophan. D genes are given only for firm matches. Where a row states a size, it is once, few, many or the class of an expanded clone; other rows omit it.

j_call clone_size d_call v_call cdr3_aa cdr3_nt
TRBJ2-7 many - TRBV10-3 CAIKEGAGNHEQYF TGTGCCATCAAGGAAGGGGCAGGGAACCACGAGCAGTACTTC
TRBJ1-6 few - TRBV9 CASSVGRTESSPLHF TGTGCCAGCAGCGTAGGAAGGACAGAGAGTTCACCCCTCCACTTT
TRBJ1-3 few - TRBV10-2 CASSERDKGNTIYF TGCGCCAGCAGTGAAAGGGACAAAGGAAACACCATATATTTT
TRBJ2-7 - TRBD1 TRBV12-3/TRBV12-4 CASNQGGQGPHEQYF TGTGCCAGCAATCAGGGGGGACAGGGTCCCCACGAGCAGTACTTC
TRBJ2-1 - - TRBV11-1 CASKLWGRGRLYNEQFF TGTGCCAGCAAACTGTGGGGTCGCGGCCGACTCTACAATGAGCAGTTCTTC
TRBJ2-7 - - TRBV28 CASSFRGGRSYEQYF TGTGCCAGCAGTTTTAGGGGGGGGAGGTCCTACGAGCAGTACTTC
TRBJ2-7 many - TRBV25-1 CASSRDQGAYEQYF TGTGCCAGCAGTAGAGACCAGGGAGCCTACGAGCAGTACTTC
TRBJ1-5 many - TRBV20-1 CSAPRSGGGNQPQHF TGCAGTGCCCCCAGGTCCGGGGGTGGCAATCAGCCCCAGCATTTT
TRBJ1-2 - - TRBV29-1 CSVVTELGDGYTF TGCAGCGTTGTAACAGAGCTAGGGGATGGCTACACCTTC
TRBJ1-1 few - TRBV27 CASSWSPNTEAFF TGTGCCAGCAGTTGGAGCCCCAACACTGAAGCTTTCTTT
TRBJ1-5 - - TRBV20-1 CSALHSNQPQHF TGCAGTGCTCTTCATAGCAATCAGCCCCAGCATTTT
TRBJ2-1 many - TRBV24-1 CATSDPLAYNEQFF TGTGCCACCAGTGACCCACTAGCTTACAATGAGCAGTTCTTC
TRBJ2-3 many - TRBV4-2 CASSQDRAGVGRSTDTQYF TGTGCCAGCAGCCAAGATCGGGCAGGGGTTGGAAGATCCACAGATACGCAGTATTTT
TRBJ2-5 - - TRBV29-1 CSVAASFAETQYF TGCAGCGTCGCGGCTTCTTTCGCGGAGACCCAGTACTTC
TRBJ2-1 few - TRBV7-9 CASSLTDRLRAVNEQFF TGTGCCAGCAGCTTAACGGACAGATTACGAGCGGTCAATGAGCAGTTCTTC
TRBJ2-7 many - TRBV6-2/TRBV6-3 CASIRGGTSYEQYF TGTGCCAGCATAAGAGGTGGCACCTCCTACGAGCAGTACTTC
TRBJ2-5 many TRBD2 TRBV7-2 CASSLWGSGIGETQYF TGTGCCAGCAGCCTGTGGGGTAGCGGGATTGGGGAGACCCAGTACTTC
TRBJ2-7 - - TRBV14 CASSQESLTTYEQYF TGTGCCAGCAGCCAAGAATCGCTTACCACCTACGAGCAGTACTTC
TRBJ1-4 few - TRBV4-1 CASSPGSTPNEKLFF TGCGCCAGCAGCCCGGGCAGCACTCCTAATGAAAAACTGTTTTTT
TRBJ2-1 - - TRBV11-2 CASSAPGLLYNEQFF TGTGCCAGCAGCGCCCCGGGATTACTTTACAATGAGCAGTTCTTC
TRBJ2-7 few TRBD2 TRBV3-1 CASRSTSGSYEQYF TGTGCCAGCAGGTCGACTAGCGGGAGCTACGAGCAGTACTTC
TRBJ2-7 - - TRBV18 CASSGLQGTEQYF TGTGCCAGCTCAGGATTACAGGGTACCGAGCAGTACTTC
TRBJ1-2 few - TRBV29-1 CSVEGREGSLYGYTF TGCAGCGTTGAGGGCAGGGAGGGATCGCTTTATGGCTACACCTTC
TRBJ2-5 few TRBD1 TRBV7-9 CASSPGDREGETQYF TGTGCCAGCAGCCCTGGGGACAGGGAAGGGGAGACCCAGTACTTC
TRBJ2-1 many TRBD2 TRBV5-5 CASSPRRLAEYNEQFF TGTGCCAGCAGCCCGCGCCGACTAGCCGAATACAATGAGCAGTTCTTC
TRBJ2-1 many TRBD2 TRBV29-1 CSVRGVGGGYNEQFF TGCAGCGTCCGTGGAGTCGGCGGGGGCTACAATGAGCAGTTCTTC
TRBJ1-5 many - TRBV3-1 CASTAPGNQPQHF TGTGCCAGCACAGCCCCGGGGAATCAGCCCCAGCATTTT
TRBJ2-7 many - TRBV27 CASSLFASPYEQYF TGTGCCAGCAGTTTATTCGCCTCTCCCTACGAGCAGTACTTC
TRBJ2-1 - - TRBV11-2 CASSFRGGSGEYNEQFF TGTGCCAGCAGCTTCCGGGGAGGAAGCGGAGAGTACAATGAGCAGTTCTTC
TRBJ1-3 many TRBD1 TRBV7-8 CASSWEGARGNTIYF TGTGCCAGCAGCTGGGAGGGGGCGCGCGGAAACACCATATATTTT
TRBJ1-6 many TRBD1 TRBV7-8 CASSFETGHNSPLHF TGTGCCAGCAGCTTCGAGACAGGGCATAATTCACCCCTCCACTTT
TRBJ2-5 many - TRBV6-1 CASRKHRTGKTQYF TGTGCCAGCAGAAAACACCGGACCGGAAAGACCCAGTACTTC
TRBJ2-1 few - TRBV20-1 CSARRMDNEQFF TGCAGTGCTAGACGGATGGACAATGAGCAGTTCTTC
TRBJ2-7 few - TRBV28 CASSPDQQEITYEQYF TGTGCCAGCAGCCCAGACCAACAGGAAATTACCTACGAGCAGTACTTC
TRBJ2-5 - - TRBV7-2 CASSFASEETQYF TGTGCCAGCAGCTTTGCCAGTGAGGAGACCCAGTACTTC
TRBJ1-6 few TRBD1 TRBV5-5 CASSPGQGRVNSPLHF TGTGCCAGCAGCCCTGGACAGGGCAGGGTGAATTCACCCCTCCACTTT
TRBJ1-1 few - TRBV3-1 CASSQDSAVMNTEAFF TGTGCCAGCAGCCAAGATTCAGCAGTCATGAACACTGAAGCTTTCTTT
TRBJ2-5 few - TRBV11-2 CASSTGPPKTQYF TGTGCCAGCAGCACGGGCCCCCCGAAGACCCAGTACTTC
TRBJ2-1 - TRBD2 TRBV11-2 CASRTLAGEYNEQFF TGTGCCAGCAGAACACTAGCGGGGGAGTACAATGAGCAGTTCTTC
TRBJ2-6 few - TRBV7-8 CASSARRAGQSGANVLTF TGTGCCAGCAGCGCCCGCCGGGCAGGGCAATCTGGGGCCAACGTCCTGACTTTC
TRBJ2-7 few TRBD2 TRBV29-1 CSVEAFCTSGPWLYEQYF TGCAGCGTTGAGGCTTTTTGCACTAGCGGGCCCTGGCTCTACGAGCAGTACTTC
TRBJ1-1 many - TRBV5-1 CASRGGEDTEAFF TGCGCCAGCAGGGGAGGCGAAGACACTGAAGCTTTCTTT